These 10 T cell receptor beta chains share one sample of origin, sequenced in a study of blood T cell repertoires in COVID-19. Clones were read by immunoSEQ multiplex PCR, and TCRdb kept only the in-frame ones, dropping some. The table shows approximately 400,000 clones, with roughly 86% occurring only once. The specimen was peripheral blood. The receptor set was obtained from a human donor with acute or convalescent COVID-19. The donor label of this sample is uncertain.

This clone has only one observation. The chain combines TRBV27 with TRBJ1-2; D may be TRBD1 (6 bases). Trimming left V 0 bases short and J 3 bases short, with 8 bases between. The CDR3 is 14 residues long. Germline V gene lookup returns CDR1 MNHEY and CDR2 SMNVEV (reference sequence). CDR3 sequence: CASSLSSGDYGYTF. CDR3 sequence (DNA): TGTGCCAGCAGTTTATCTTCAGGGGACTATGGCTACACCTTC.

V usage is TRBV11-2 and J usage is TRBJ1-2; D is unresolved. V lost 3 bases and J lost 7, with 24 bases in between. The CDR3 has 17 amino acids. Per the germline V gene, CDR1 is SGHAT and CDR2 is FQNNGV. CDR3 residues: CASSFYDYTLGSAGYTF. Here the CDR3 DNA reads TGTGCCAGCAGCTTTTACGATTACACATTGGGGAGTGCTGGCTACACCTTC. Looking up the rest from reference TRBV11-2 and TRBJ1-2 gives the full variable domain: EAGVAQSPRYKIIEKRQSVAFWCNPISGHATLYWYQQILGQGPKLLIQFQNNGVVDDSQLPKDRFSAERLKGVDSTLKIQPAKLEDSAVYLCASSFYDYTLGSAGYTFGSGTRLTVV.

The chain has TRBV11-2 and TRBJ1-1; 9 bases are a match to TRBD1. Germline V gene lookup returns CDR1 SGHAT and CDR2 FQNNGV. V was pared by 5 bases and J by 7 bases, with 11 bases of the junction left unmatched. The CDR3 is 15 amino acids. The CDR3 loop reads CASSRGGQGSGEAFF. CDR3 sequence (DNA): TGTGCCAGCAGCCGGGGGGGACAGGGTTCAGGTGAAGCTTTCTTT.

CDR3: CAIRGGDPYEQYF. The DNA of the CDR3 is TGTGCCATCCGCGGGGGCGACCCCTACGAGCAGTACTTC. V gene TRBV10-3 combines with J gene TRBJ2-7; D might be TRBD2 (7 bases). CDR1 ENHRY and CDR2 SYGVKD come from the germline V gene. The CDR3 loop spans 13 amino acids. V lost 8 bases and J 2 bases, leaving 13 bases between the germline ends.

This chain joins TRBV14 and TRBJ2-7; D perhaps matches TRBD1 (5 bases). Between the trimmed V and J ends, which lost 2 bases and 4 bases, there was a span of 9 bases. The CDR3 is 13 amino acids. CDR1 and CDR2 from the germline V gene are SGHDN and FVKESK. CDR3: CASSQRQLYEQYF. DNA for the CDR3: TGTGCCAGCAGCCAAAGACAGTTGTACGAGCAGTACTTC.

The CDR3, as DNA: TGCGCCAGCAGCTTGCAAGGGGTAGCGGGGACCGGGGAGCTGTTTTTT. Amino acids: CASSLQGVAGTGELFF. This rearrangement joins TRBV5-1 to TRBJ2-2, with TRBD2 identical over 8 bases. The junction had 7 bases not matched to a gene; V was cut back by 1 base and J by 5 bases. This CDR3 is built from 16 residues. The germline V gene has CDR1 SGHRS and CDR2 YFSETQ.

In this sample, this clone turned up once. The rearrangement joins TRBV28 to TRBJ1-2; 7 bases align to TRBD1. Trimming cost V 6 bases and J 3 bases; bases outside gene matches: 4. The length of the CDR3 is 13 residues. The V gene's germline CDR1 is MDHEN and CDR2 SYDVKM. CDR3 nucleotide sequence: TGTGCCAGCAGGGTTACAGGGGACTATGGCTACACCTTC. Its translation is CASRVTGDYGYTF.

There are a few counts of this clone. This chain joins TRBV30 and TRBJ2-5, with TRBD2 as a possible D gene (5 bases). The CDR3 spans 18 residues. V was cut by 2 bases and J by 2 bases, with 24 bases left in between. The V gene's germline CDR1 is GTSNPN and CDR2 SVGIG (reference sequence). In nucleotides, the CDR3 is TGTGCCTGGAGTTCATCACTGGTAGCGAGAGGGAGACAAGAGACCCAGTACTTC. Translation gives CAWSSSLVARGRQETQYF.

The chain recombines TRBV4-2 with TRBJ1-2, with a tentative D call TRBD1 (5 bases). Trimming left V 1 base short and J 5 bases short, with 11 bases between. Germline CDR1 reads LGHNA; CDR2 reads YNFKEQ. The CDR3 contains 14 residues. The DNA of the CDR3 is TGTGCCAGCAGCCAAGTGGCAGGGAAGTATGGCTACACCTTC. Its translation is CASSQVAGKYGYTF.

CDR3 bases: TGTGCCAGCAGTGAACCAGGGGTGGCAAACACCATATATTTT. The encoded protein is CASSEPGVANTIYF. The chain employs TRBV2 and TRBJ1-3; D perhaps matches TRBD1 (6 bases). Trimming left V 2 bases short and J 6 bases short, with 11 bases between. Germline V gene data show CDR1 as SNHLY and CDR2 as FYNNEI. The CDR3 has 14 amino acids.